This is a list of T cell receptor beta chains from one sample in a study of Graves' ophthalmopathy and Graves' hyperthyroidism. TCRdb reprocessed the multiplex PCR reads with MiXCR, giving one entry per CDR3 protein. This table has some 350,000 distinct CDR3 sequences, approximately 18% appearing once. Sequenced material: peripheral blood. These receptors were collected from an adult woman with stable Graves' hyperthyroidism. Each CDR3 is given with its conserved first and last residue. A D gene is named only where the DNA matches it firmly. Part of the rows lack a size; the others show once, few, many or a class for expanded clones.

abundance	v_gene	j_gene	d_gene	CDR3aa	CDR3nt
few	TRBV29-1	TRBJ1-2	-	CSVVGGPSDYTF	TGCAGCGTTGTAGGTGGACCGTCTGACTACACCTTC
many	TRBV28	TRBJ1-1	TRBD1	CASSKLGTVNTEAFF	TGTGCCAGCAGTAAGCTCGGGACAGTGAACACTGAAGCTTTCTTT
many	TRBV25-1	TRBJ1-6	TRBD1	CASSESGGLNSPLHF	TGTGCCAGCAGTGAATCAGGGGGCCTGAATTCACCCCTCCACTTT
-	TRBV6-5	TRBJ1-5	-	CASNYLRLPNQPQHF	TGTGCCAGCAATTACCTTCGCCTCCCCAATCAGCCCCAGCATTTT
few	TRBV4-2	TRBJ2-3	-	CASSQPKGFLSSLSTDTQYF	TGTGCCAGCAGCCAACCTAAGGGTTTCCTTAGCAGCCTTAGCACAGATACGCAGTATTTT
many	TRBV7-2	TRBJ2-7	-	CASSPVSGGYEQYF	TGTGCCAGCAGCCCCGTCAGTGGAGGTTACGAGCAGTACTTC
many	TRBV2	TRBJ2-6	-	CASSAATGANVLTF	TGTGCCAGCAGTGCAGCAACTGGGGCCAACGTCCTGACTTTC
few	TRBV5-8	TRBJ1-6	-	CASSLARRSFVNSPPHF	TGTGCCAGCAGCTTGGCTCGACGGAGTTTCGTCAATTCACCCCCCCACTTT
many	TRBV6-1	TRBJ2-7	TRBD2	CASAGGSRYEQYF	TGTGCCAGCGCGGGCGGGAGTAGGTACGAGCAGTACTTC
few	TRBV6-1	TRBJ2-2	-	CASRAEQGQYTGELFF	TGTGCCAGCCGTGCCGAACAGGGCCAATACACCGGGGAGCTGTTTTTT
many	TRBV6-1	TRBJ2-2	-	CASSPTPNTGELFF	TGTGCCAGCAGTCCAACCCCGAACACCGGGGAGCTGTTTTTT
few	TRBV3-1	TRBJ1-3	-	CASSHPYSGNTIYF	TGTGCCAGCAGCCATCCCTACTCTGGAAACACCATATATTTT
-	TRBV7-2	TRBJ1-2	-	CASSLENNYGYTF	TGTGCCAGCAGCTTAGAAAATAACTATGGCTACACCTTC
many	TRBV10-3	TRBJ2-2	-	CAITSTSSTGELFF	TGTGCCATCACCTCGACTAGTAGCACCGGGGAGCTGTTTTTT
many	TRBV7-2	TRBJ2-6	-	CASSPGSGANVLTF	TGTGCCAGCAGCCCAGGATCTGGGGCCAACGTCCTGACTTTC
many	TRBV7-9	TRBJ2-7	-	CASSTGGLDSRYEQYF	TGTGCCAGCTCAACCGGGGGACTCGACAGCCGCTACGAGCAGTACTTC
many	TRBV6-7	TRBJ2-4	TRBD1	CASRRKGTAKNIKYF	TGTGCCAGCAGGAGAAAAGGGACAGCCAAAAACATTAAGTACTTC
many	TRBV7-2	TRBJ1-1	-	CASSLRIPAGGTEAFF	TGTGCCAGCAGCTTAAGAATCCCCGCTGGGGGTACTGAAGCTTTCTTT
few	TRBV11-2	TRBJ2-7	-	CASRVRGYDQYF	TGTGCCAGCAGGGTCAGGGGCTACGATCAGTACTTC
-	TRBV18	TRBJ2-6	TRBD2	CASSSGASSGANVLTF	TGTGCCAGCTCAAGCGGGGCAAGCTCTGGGGCCAACGTCCTGACTTTC
-	TRBV10-3	TRBJ1-5	-	CAIRKEGQPQHF	TGTGCCATCAGGAAGGAGGGTCAGCCCCAGCATTTT
many	TRBV6-5	TRBJ1-5	TRBD1	CASSYYRGGQPQHF	TGTGCCAGCAGTTACTACAGGGGTGGCCAGCCCCAGCATTTT
many	TRBV18	TRBJ2-7	-	CASSPGSAREQYF	TGTGCCAGCTCACCGGGGTCCGCCCGGGAGCAGTACTTC
-	TRBV3-1	TRBJ2-5	-	CASSQLAGSSRETQYF	TGTGCCAGCAGCCAATTGGCAGGTTCTTCGCGGGAGACCCAGTACTTC
many	TRBV4-1	TRBJ2-7	TRBD2	CASSQATSGRAYEQYF	TGCGCCAGCAGCCAGGCGACTAGCGGGAGGGCCTACGAGCAGTACTTC
few	TRBV12-3/TRBV12-4	TRBJ1-1	-	CASSFPADTLNTDAFF	TGTGCCAGCAGTTTCCCCGCGGACACGCTTAACACTGATGCTTTCTTT
-	TRBV28	TRBJ2-5	-	CASSPAGTGVETQYF	TGTGCCAGCAGTCCAGCGGGGACAGGTGTGGAGACCCAGTACTTC
-	TRBV5-1	TRBJ2-5	TRBD1	CASSLEQGVWETQYF	TGCGCCAGCAGCTTGGAACAGGGGGTATGGGAGACCCAGTACTTC
many	TRBV5-8	TRBJ2-6	-	CASSPDVGANVLTF	TGTGCCAGCAGCCCGGATGTTGGGGCCAACGTCCTGACTTTC
-	TRBV19	TRBJ1-3	-	CASSATVTGNTIYF	TGTGCCAGTAGCGCGACAGTAACTGGAAACACCATATATTTT
-	TRBV7-2	TRBJ1-1	-	CASSLDSDTEAFF	TGTGCCAGCAGCTTAGATTCAGACACTGAAGCTTTCTTT
-	TRBV19	TRBJ1-1	-	CAAGEGMSTEAFF	TGTGCCGCGGGGGAGGGGATGAGCACTGAAGCTTTCTTT
many	TRBV24-1	TRBJ2-5	-	CATSPSGTILETQYF	TGTGCCACCAGCCCCAGTGGCACCATATTAGAGACCCAGTACTTC
many	TRBV7-2	TRBJ1-2	-	CASSPGKHGYTF	TGTGCCAGCAGCCCAGGGAAACATGGCTACACCTTC
few	TRBV27	TRBJ1-3	-	CASSPSLMSAFAGNTIYF	TGTGCCAGCAGTCCCTCCCTCATGAGTGCATTTGCTGGAAACACCATATATTTT
many	TRBV30	TRBJ1-2	TRBD1	CAWSPQGAGYTF	TGTGCCTGGAGCCCACAGGGGGCTGGCTACACCTTC
many	TRBV28	TRBJ1-2	-	CASSVPDGYTF	TGTGCCAGCAGTGTTCCGGATGGCTACACCTTC